The 25 T cell receptor beta chains listed next were all sequenced from one sample in a study of blood T cell repertoires in COVID-19. TCRdb keeps only in-frame clones here, not all; method: immunoSEQ multiplex PCR. The table lists under 120,000 clones, roughly 71% of them singletons. Sequencing input: peripheral blood. These receptors were collected from an elderly man with acute or convalescent COVID-19.

This clone was observed a handful of times. This sequence joins TRBV27 and TRBJ2-3; the match to TRBD2 covers 9 bases. Per germline, CDR1 MNHEY and CDR2 SMNVEV (reference sequence). This CDR3 spans 16 amino acids. Trimming at V came to 2 bases and at J to 3 bases, leaving 6 bases not matched to a gene. CDR3 protein: CASSLGAGGVTDTQYF. CDR3 coding DNA: TGTGCCAGCAGTTTAGGGGCGGGAGGGGTAACAGATACGCAGTATTTT.

This clone came up many times. The rearrangement joins TRBV18 to TRBJ2-7; 8 bases are a match to TRBD2. With V trimmed by 5 bases and J by 5 bases, 5 bases remained unmatched. This CDR3 is built from 13 residues. Germline CDR1 and CDR2: KGHSH and LQKENI. This CDR3 is CASSTSGSHEQYF. The CDR3 DNA follows: TGTGCCAGCTCAACAAGCGGGAGCCACGAGCAGTACTTC.

This clone was counted a few times. The chain has TRBV7-8 and TRBJ1-4; D may be TRBD1 (6 bases). The CDR3 contains 14 residues. Trimming left V 5 bases short and J 7 bases short, with 14 bases between. Germline assignment: CDR1 SGHVS and CDR2 FQNEAQ. The CDR3 DNA follows: TGTGCCAGCAGCGTACAGGGTTGGCCTGAAAAACTGTTTTTT. This gives the protein CASSVQGWPEKLFF.

This clone has a handful of counts. The rearrangement links TRBV28 to TRBJ2-7; TRBD1 matches at 7 bases. CDR3 length: 15 amino acids. Germline-derived CDR1 and CDR2 are MDHEN and SYDVKM. Germline trimming cut 5 bases from V and 9 bases from J; bases unmatched to any gene: 16. CDR3 protein: CASSVPGQTATVQYF. The CDR3 coding sequence is TGTGCCAGCAGTGTACCGGGACAGACTGCGACGGTGCAGTACTTC.

The rearrangement links TRBV4-1 to TRBJ2-7; D is perhaps TRBD2 (6 bases). The length of the CDR3 is 16 residues. Germline CDR1 and CDR2: MGHRA and YSYEKL. Trimming shortened V by 4 bases and J by 0 bases, and 16 bases separated the two germline ends. As DNA, the CDR3 is TGCGCCAGCAGCCCCGTCGGGAGCATGTACTCCTACGAGCAGTACTTC. Protein: CASSPVGSMYSYEQYF.

This clone was recorded a few times. The chain employs TRBV28 and TRBJ2-2; TRBD2 aligns across 16 bases. This CDR3 comprises 17 residues. Unmatched junction bases numbered 3, after V lost 3 bases and J lost 5 bases. The germline V gene encodes CDR1 MDHEN and CDR2 SYDVKM. The CDR3 is CASSFPGLAGGTGELFF. CDR3 nucleotide sequence: TGTGCCAGCAGTTTTCCGGGACTAGCGGGAGGGACCGGGGAGCTGTTTTTT.

The rearrangement joins TRBV11-2 to TRBJ2-5; 7 bases line up with TRBD2. The V segment lost 5 bases and the J segment 1 base; nucleotides outside the gene matches: 10. The germline CDR1 and CDR2 sequences are SGHAT and FQNNGV. This CDR3 spans 16 amino acids. As DNA, the CDR3 is TGTGCCAGCAGCCCCCGGCTAGCGGAATCCCAAGAGACCCAGTACTTC. Its protein product is CASSPRLAESQETQYF.

V gene TRBV5-4 combines with J gene TRBJ1-1; TRBD1 might be the D (6 bases). This CDR3 has 16 residues. Trimming removed 0 bases at V and 4 bases at J, with 16 bases between. CDR1 and CDR2 from the germline V gene are SGHNT and YYREEE (reference sequence). This CDR3 is CASSLGGQGMFTEAFF. CDR3 DNA sequence: TGTGCCAGCAGCTTGGGGGGGCAGGGAATGTTCACTGAAGCTTTCTTT.

The V call is TRBV6-6, the J call TRBJ1-1; no definite D call. Trimming pared 0 bases from V and 0 bases from J, leaving 8 bases between. Germline CDR1 reads MNHNY; CDR2 reads SVGAGI (reference sequence). The CDR3 is 15 amino acids. CDR3 nucleotide sequence: TGTGCCAGCAGTTACTCGCCTTCGGTGAACACTGAAGCTTTCTTT. Amino acids: CASSYSPSVNTEAFF.

This CDR3 reads CASSSSGRNEQYF. The DNA for the CDR3 is TGCGCCAGCAGCTCGAGTGGGAGAAACGAGCAGTACTTC. The rearrangement uses TRBV5-1 and TRBJ2-7, with TRBD2 as a possible D gene (5 bases). CDR1 is SGHRS, CDR2 YFSETQ, per germline. With 3 bases removed from V and 5 bases from J, the gap between germline ends came to 12 bases. The CDR3 is made up of 13 amino acids.

This rearrangement joins TRBV6-6 to TRBJ2-1, with D possibly being TRBD2 (5 bases). This CDR3 contains 16 residues. Germline CDR1 reads MNHNY; CDR2 reads SVGAGI (reference sequence). V lost 2 bases and J 4 bases, leaving 15 bases between the germline ends. CDR3 coding DNA: TGTGCCAGCAGTTACGGGGAGATAGCCCTATACAATGAGCAGTTCTTC. As protein: CASSYGEIALYNEQFF.

The chain employs TRBV27 and TRBJ2-6; D is perhaps TRBD1 (5 bases). Germline V CDR1 and CDR2: MNHEY, SMNVEV (reference sequence). V lost 5 bases to trimming and J lost 4 bases, with 15 bases between them. There are 16 residues in the CDR3. CDR3 sequence reads: CASSPKKGVGANVLTF. The CDR3 bases are TGTGCCAGCAGTCCCAAAAAAGGGGTGGGGGCCAACGTCCTGACTTTC.

CDR3 protein: CASSQASGGAQETQYF. The CDR3 DNA sequence: TGCGCCAGCAGCCAAGCTAGTGGGGGGGCTCAAGAGACCCAGTACTTC. The chain joins TRBV4-1 to TRBJ2-5, with D maybe TRBD2 (7 bases). V was trimmed by 1 base and J by 2 bases, leaving 14 bases between them. The CDR3 consists of 16 residues. From germline, CDR1 is MGHRA and CDR2 YSYEKL.

The chain has TRBV6-5 and TRBJ1-1; no clear D. Germline V gene sequence: CDR1 MNHEY, CDR2 SVGAGI. The CDR3 length is 15 residues. Trimming removed 6 bases at V and 5 bases at J, with 19 bases between. The CDR3 reads CASSRGKTGGTEAFF. CDR3 DNA: TGTGCCAGCAGCCGAGGAAAGACCGGCGGTACTGAAGCTTTCTTT.

This clone was picked up a small number of times. The J gene is TRBJ2-1, the V gene TRBV28, with 11 bases identical to TRBD2. CDR1 and CDR2 (germline): MDHEN, SYDVKM. The V segment lost 6 bases and the J segment 0 bases; nucleotides outside the gene matches: 10. The length of the CDR3 is 18 residues. The CDR3 is CASSYRLAGLSSYNEQFF. In DNA, the CDR3 is TGTGCCAGCAGCTACAGACTAGCGGGGCTAAGCTCCTACAATGAGCAGTTCTTC.

This chain links TRBV5-8 with TRBJ1-2; possibly TRBD1 for D (6 bases). From germline, CDR1 is SGHTS and CDR2 YDEGEE. This CDR3 has 13 residues. Trimming took 0 bases from V and 6 from J, leaving 9 bases between them. CDR3 amino acids: CASSLASGDGYTF. CDR3 DNA: TGTGCCAGCAGCTTGGCCTCAGGGGATGGCTACACCTTC.

CDR3 sequence reads: CASSRSSVTNNIQYF. CDR3 coding DNA: TGTGCCAGCAGCCGTAGTTCGGTGACAAACAACATTCAGTACTTC. This chain joins TRBV7-2 and TRBJ2-4; no firm D call. The ends were cut back, 5 bases at V and 7 bases at J, with 18 bases in the middle. The CDR3 consists of 15 residues. Per germline, CDR1 SGHTA and CDR2 FQGNSA.

The V and J genes are TRBV7-9 and TRBJ2-5, with D tentatively TRBD2 (6 bases). CDR1 is SEHNR, CDR2 FQNEAQ, per germline (reference sequence). Trimming cost V 5 bases and J 3 bases, with 16 bases left between them. CDR3 length equals 15 residues. CDR3 amino acids: CASSIWPGEKETQYF. The CDR3 DNA reads TGTGCCAGCAGCATCTGGCCGGGAGAAAAAGAGACCCAGTACTTC.

The chain joins TRBV3-1 (or the pseudogene TRBV3-2) to TRBJ2-5, with D hard to call. The V gene lost 2 bases and the J gene lost 5 bases, with 9 bases spanning the gap. The V gene's germline CDR1 is LGHDT and CDR2 YNNKEL (reference sequence). CDR3 size: 13 residues. The CDR3 bases are TGTGCCAGCAGCCAATCCCTACCGGAGACCCAGTACTTC. Amino acids: CASSQSLPETQYF.

The chain couples TRBV3-1 (or the pseudogene TRBV3-2) to TRBJ2-7, with TRBD2 matching over 13 bases. There are 17 residues in the CDR3. The germline CDR1 and CDR2 sequences are LGHDT and YNNKEL (reference sequence). V was clipped by 6 bases and J by 3 bases; unmatched bases: 11. The CDR3 DNA sequence: TGTGCCAGCAGTCCCGGACTAGCGGGAGCTTTGAACTACGAGCAGTACTTC. Its protein is CASSPGLAGALNYEQYF.

The chain employs TRBV2 and TRBJ2-4, with D perhaps TRBD2 (5 bases). Germline-derived CDR1 and CDR2 are SNHLY and FYNNEI. The length of the CDR3 is 15 residues. V was cut by 4 bases and J by 5 bases, with 15 bases left in between. The CDR3 DNA reads TGTGCCAGCAGTGCTCGGGGTACCACCCAAAACATTCAGTACTTC. Translated, it gives CASSARGTTQNIQYF.

The chain is built from TRBV3-1 (or the pseudogene TRBV3-2) and TRBJ2-2, with D unclear. This CDR3 contains 11 residues. Trimming removed 3 bases from V and 8 bases from J, with 4 bases in between. Germline values: CDR1 LGHDT, CDR2 YNNKEL (reference sequence). The CDR3 here is CASSQYGELFF. Here the CDR3 DNA reads TGTGCCAGCAGCCAGTATGGGGAGCTGTTTTTT.

This rearrangement joins TRBV11-1 to TRBJ2-1; TRBD2 aligns across 7 bases. V lost 7 bases, J lost 0 bases, and 9 bases stayed unmatched. The CDR3 spans 16 residues. In germline, CDR1 is SGHAT, CDR2 FQDESV (reference sequence). The DNA for the CDR3 is TGTGCCAGCACCCGGCGGGGCGGGAGCTCCTACAATGAGCAGTTCTTC. Encoded protein: CASTRRGGSSYNEQFF.

This chain connects TRBV7-2 to TRBJ2-3, with TRBD2 matching over 13 bases. This CDR3 region has 18 residues. J was trimmed by 2 bases and V by 2 bases; bases with no gene match: 7. Per the germline V gene, CDR1 is SGHTA and CDR2 is FQGNSA. The CDR3 sequence: CASSLSRTSGRNTDTQYF. As DNA, the CDR3 is TGTGCCAGCAGCTTATCCCGGACTAGCGGGAGAAACACAGATACGCAGTATTTT.

The rearrangement joins TRBV6-1 to TRBJ2-2, with unresolved D. This CDR3 is built from 13 residues. V lost 2 bases to trimming and J lost 4 bases, with 5 bases between them. Germline CDR1 reads MNHNS; CDR2 reads SASEGT. CDR3 residues: CASSEQATGELFF. The CDR3 nucleotides are TGTGCCAGCAGTGAACAGGCCACCGGGGAGCTGTTTTTT.